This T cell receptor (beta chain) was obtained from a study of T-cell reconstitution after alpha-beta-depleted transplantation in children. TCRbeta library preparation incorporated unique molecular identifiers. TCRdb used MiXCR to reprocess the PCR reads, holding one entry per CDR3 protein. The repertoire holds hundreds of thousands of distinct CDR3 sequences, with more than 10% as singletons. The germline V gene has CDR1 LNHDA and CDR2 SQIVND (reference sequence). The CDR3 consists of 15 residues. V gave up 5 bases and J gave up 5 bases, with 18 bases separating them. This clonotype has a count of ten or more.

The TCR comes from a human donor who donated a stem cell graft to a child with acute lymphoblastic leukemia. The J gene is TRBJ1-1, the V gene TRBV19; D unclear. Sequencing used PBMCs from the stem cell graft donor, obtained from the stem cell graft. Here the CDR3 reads CASSDWRSTATEAFF. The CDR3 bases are TGTGCCAGTAGTGATTGGAGGAGTACGGCGACTGAAGCTTTCTTT.